This T cell receptor beta chain was sequenced during a study of PD-1 blockade in classical Hodgkin lymphoma. The CDR3 contains 13 residues. This clone was recorded a few times. The antigen is unknown. Findings and caveats of the study: Complete responders entered with baseline diversity on par with newly diagnosed patients, the results showed.

Only in-frame clones appear in the TCRdb table, and some are missing; sequencing was by immunoSEQ multiplex PCR. The table has fewer than 100,000 clones, 80% to 95% seen once. With no exception, relapse followed autologous stem cell transplantation in all patients, and brentuximab vedotin exposure varied. J is TRBJ1-5 and V is TRBV21-1. TRBV21-1 is classified as a pseudogene. Sample: peripheral blood mononuclear cells (PBMCs), taken at baseline. The origin of this receptor is a human donor with classical Hodgkin lymphoma. CDR3 residues: CASSNGIWRPQHF. Here the CDR3 DNA reads TGTGCCAGCAGCAACGGGATTTGGCGGCCCCAGCATTTT.